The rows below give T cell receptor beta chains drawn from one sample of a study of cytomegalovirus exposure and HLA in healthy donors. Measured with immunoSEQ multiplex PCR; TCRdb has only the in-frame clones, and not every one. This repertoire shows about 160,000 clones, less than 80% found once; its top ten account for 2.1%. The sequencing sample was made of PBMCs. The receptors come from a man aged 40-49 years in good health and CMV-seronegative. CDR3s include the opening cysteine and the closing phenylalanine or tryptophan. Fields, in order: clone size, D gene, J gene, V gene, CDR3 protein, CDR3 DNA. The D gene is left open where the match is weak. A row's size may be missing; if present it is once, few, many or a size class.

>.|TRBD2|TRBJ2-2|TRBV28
CATKRGGRAGSGELFF
TGTGCCACGAAACGGGGTGGGAGGGCGGGCTCCGGGGAGCTGTTTTTT
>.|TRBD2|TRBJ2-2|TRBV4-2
CASSQERWRESGELFF
TGTGCCAGCAGCCAAGAAAGATGGCGGGAGTCCGGGGAGCTGTTTTTT
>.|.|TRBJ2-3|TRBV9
CASSVEGQYTDTQYF
TGTGCCAGCAGCGTAGAAGGACAGTACACAGATACGCAGTATTTT
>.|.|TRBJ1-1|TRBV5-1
CASSLDRLNTEAFF
TGCGCCAGCAGCTTGGACAGGTTGAACACTGAAGCTTTCTTT
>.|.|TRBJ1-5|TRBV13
CASSRNRDQPQHF
TGTGCCAGCAGCCGCAACAGGGACCAGCCCCAGCATTTT
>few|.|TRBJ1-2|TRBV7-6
CASSLGAGVGYTF
TGTGCCAGCAGCTTGGGGGCAGGGGTGGGCTACACCTTC
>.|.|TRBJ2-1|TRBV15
CATRPKGVGNEQFF
TGTGCCACCAGGCCCAAAGGGGTAGGGAATGAGCAGTTCTTC
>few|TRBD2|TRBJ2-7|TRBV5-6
CASLSLGAGGYEQYF
TGTGCCAGCCTATCCTTGGGGGCGGGAGGGTACGAGCAGTACTTC
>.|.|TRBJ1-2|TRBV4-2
CASSQEAVNYGHTF
TGTGCCAGCAGCCAAGAAGCGGTTAACTATGGCCACACCTTC
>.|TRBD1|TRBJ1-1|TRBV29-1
CSVWTGPSNTEAFF
TGCAGCGTTTGGACAGGCCCGTCGAACACTGAAGCCTTCTTT
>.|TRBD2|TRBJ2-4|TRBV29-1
CSVVGGELAKNSQYF
TGCAGCGTTGTGGGGGGGGAATTAGCCAAAAACAGTCAGTACTTC
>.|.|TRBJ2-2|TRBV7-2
CASSLSGSDTGELFF
TGTGCCAGCAGCTTGTCCGGGAGTGATACCGGGGAGCTGTTTTTT
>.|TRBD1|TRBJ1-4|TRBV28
CASRRQGAVEKLFF
TGTGCCAGCAGACGACAGGGGGCGGTCGAAAAACTGTTTTTT
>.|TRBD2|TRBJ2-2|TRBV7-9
CASSATSGRIGELFF
TGTGCCAGCAGCGCTACTAGCGGGAGGATCGGGGAGCTGTTTTTT
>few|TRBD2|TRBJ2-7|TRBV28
CASRKREVFYEQYF
TGTGCCAGCCGTAAGCGGGAGGTCTTCTACGAGCAGTACTTC
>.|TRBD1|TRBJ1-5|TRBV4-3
CASSQVQGAGQPQHF
TGCGCCAGCAGCCAAGTACAGGGGGCTGGACAGCCCCAGCATTTT
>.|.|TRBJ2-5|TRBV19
CASSIGADQETQYF
TGTGCCAGTAGTATAGGGGCAGACCAAGAGACCCAGTACTTC
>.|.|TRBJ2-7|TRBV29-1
CSVGGDSYEQYF
TGCAGCGTTGGGGGGGACTCCTACGAGCAGTACTTC
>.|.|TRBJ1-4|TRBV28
CASSLPGRTNEKLFF
TGTGCCAGCAGTTTGCCTGGGCGAACTAATGAAAAACTGTTTTTT
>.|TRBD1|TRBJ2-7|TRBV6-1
CASNLSGTGGLEQYF
TGTGCCAGCAATCTTTCCGGGACAGGGGGCCTCGAGCAGTACTTC
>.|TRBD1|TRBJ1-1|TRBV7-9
CSSSLGQGANTEAFF
TGTTCCAGCAGCCTAGGGCAGGGGGCGAACACTGAAGCTTTCTTT
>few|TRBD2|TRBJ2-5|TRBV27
CASSPIWRELGETQYF
TGTGCCAGCAGTCCTATTTGGCGGGAGCTGGGGGAGACCCAGTACTTC
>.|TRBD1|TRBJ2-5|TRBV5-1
CASSLDAGGRGQYF
TGCGCCAGCAGCTTGGACGCAGGGGGTAGAGGGCAGTACTTC
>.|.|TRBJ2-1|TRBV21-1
CASSKGGPDSRGTSSYNEQFF
TGTGCCAGCAGCAAAGGGGGGCCGGACAGTAGGGGAACCAGCTCCTACAATGAGCAGTTCTTC
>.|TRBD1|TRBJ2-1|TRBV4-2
CASSQHQGQGASFDNEQFF
TGTGCCAGCAGCCAACACCAAGGACAGGGGGCGTCGTTCGACAATGAGCAGTTCTTC
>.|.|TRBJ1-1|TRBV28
CASSLVGRDYTEAFF
TGTGCCAGCAGTTTAGTCGGCAGGGACTACACTGAAGCTTTCTTT
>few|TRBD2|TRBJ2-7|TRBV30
CAGEGTYEQYF
TGTGCCGGGGAGGGAACCTACGAGCAGTACTTC
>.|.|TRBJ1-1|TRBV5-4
CASSYDRRSEAFF
TGTGCCAGCAGCTACGACAGGAGGTCTGAAGCTTTCTTT
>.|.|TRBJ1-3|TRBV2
CASSEPGSRNTIYF
TGTGCCAGCAGTGAACCAGGGTCGAGAAACACCATATATTTT
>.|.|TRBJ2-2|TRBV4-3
CASSQEVATRGELFF
TGCGCCAGCAGCCAAGAGGTCGCTACCCGGGGGGAGCTGTTTTTT
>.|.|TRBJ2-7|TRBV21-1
CASSKGWSSGSYEQYF
TGTGCCAGCAGCAAAGGTTGGAGCAGTGGCTCCTACGAGCAGTACTTC
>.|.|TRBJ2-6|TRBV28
CASSLISGANGLTF
TGTGCCAGCAGTCTTATCTCTGGGGCCAACGGCCTGACTTTC
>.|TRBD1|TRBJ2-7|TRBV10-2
CASRSLRDRGREQYF
TGCGCCAGCAGGTCCCTCCGGGACAGGGGCCGGGAGCAGTACTTC
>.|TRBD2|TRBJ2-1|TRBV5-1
CASSLVELAGGKVYNEQFF
TGCGCCAGCAGCTTGGTTGAGCTAGCGGGAGGAAAAGTCTACAATGAGCAGTTCTTC
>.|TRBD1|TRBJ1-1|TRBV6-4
CASSPDRGNTEAFF
TGTGCCAGCAGCCCGGACAGGGGGAACACTGAAGCTTTCTTT
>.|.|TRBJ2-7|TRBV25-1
CASSDKGVSYEQYF
TGTGCCAGCAGTGACAAGGGGGTTTCCTATGAGCAGTACTTC
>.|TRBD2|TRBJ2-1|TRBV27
CASTKGTSGTSYEQFF
TGTGCCAGCACTAAGGGGACTAGCGGGACCTCTTATGAGCAGTTCTTC
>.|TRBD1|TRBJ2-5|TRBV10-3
CAISESTGTGDATQYF
TGTGCCATCAGTGAGTCGACAGGGACAGGGGATGCGACCCAGTACTTC
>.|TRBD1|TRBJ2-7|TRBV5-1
CASSGDRFSSYEQYF
TGCGCCAGCAGCGGGGACAGGTTCAGCTCCTACGAGCAGTACTTC
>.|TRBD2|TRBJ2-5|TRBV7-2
CASRPSGQETQYF
TGTGCCAGCAGGCCTAGCGGGCAAGAGACCCAGTACTTC
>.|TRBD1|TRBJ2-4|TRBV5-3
CARSLATGTKNSQYF
TGTGCCAGAAGCTTGGCGACAGGGACCAAAAACAGTCAGTACTTC
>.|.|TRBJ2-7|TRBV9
CASSAPLGREQYF
TGTGCCAGCAGCGCCCCGTTGGGGCGCGAGCAGTACTTC
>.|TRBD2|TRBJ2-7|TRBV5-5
CASSLVTSGRYEQYF
TGTGCCAGCAGCTTGGTAACTAGCGGGCGCTACGAGCAGTACTTC
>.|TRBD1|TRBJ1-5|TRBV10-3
CAISEDRGSQPQHF
TGTGCCATCAGCGAAGACAGGGGCAGCCAGCCCCAGCATTTT
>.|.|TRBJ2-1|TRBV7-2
CASSLTSGNYNEQFF
TGTGCCAGCAGCTTGACATCCGGGAACTACAATGAGCAGTTCTTC
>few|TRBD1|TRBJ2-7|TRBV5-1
CASSSGTGYEQYF
TGCGCCAGCAGCTCCGGGACAGGGTACGAGCAGTACTTC
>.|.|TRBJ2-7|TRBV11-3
CASSSMVGGEYEQYF
TGTGCCAGCAGCTCCATGGTCGGAGGCGAATACGAGCAGTACTTC